The clone carrying this T cell receptor beta chain came up a few times. V trimming: 6 bases; J trimming: 0 bases; junction bases outside the gene matches: 11. The CDR3 extends over 16 amino acids. CDR1 is SGHNT, CDR2 YYREEE, per germline (reference sequence). These data are taken from a study of blood T cell repertoires in COVID-19. TCRdb's copy holds only in-frame clones and misses some; the assay was immunoSEQ multiplex PCR. The sample lists about 300,000 clones; more than 70% were seen once. The chain uses TRBV5-4 and TRBJ1-2; 7 bases match TRBD1. Input material: peripheral blood. The receptor's source is a woman aged 45-65 years with acute or convalescent COVID-19. The CDR3 loop is CASTSPPGQSNYGYTF. In DNA, the CDR3 is TGTGCCAGCACGTCTCCTCCGGGACAGTCTAACTATGGCTACACCTTC. Looking up the rest from reference TRBV5-4 and TRBJ1-2 gives the full variable domain: ETGVTQSPTHLIKTRGQQVTLRCSSQSGHNTVSWYQQALGQGPQFIFQYYREEENGRGNFPPRFSGLQFPNYSSELNVNALELDDSALYLCASTSPPGQSNYGYTFGSGTRLTVV.